The TCR beta chain under discussion was sequenced for a study of cytomegalovirus exposure and HLA in healthy donors. Turning to the study itself: An earlier analysis identified some 110 million unique TCR beta sequences in about 190 million T cells. Study findings and constraints: Presence/absence analyses took donor sequencing depth as roughly uniform. Analysis performed later found approximately 17,000 TCR beta sequences associated with HLA alleles at 0.05 false discovery rate.

The PCR used 60 Vbeta and 13 Jbeta primers. In the authors' methods: An analysis that came later counted roughly 80 million unique TCR beta chains, 9 million to 12 million shared. Produced via immunoSEQ multiplex PCR; TCRdb's table is partial and in-frame only. The D gene and trimming were derived from the DNA, and the V and J assignments and clone size from that table. The sample lists tens of thousands of clones, roughly 63% seen once, with approximately 21% in the top ten. This clone occurred a few times. The antigen is not known. Sequenced: PBMCs. This TCR was recovered from a woman aged 45-65 years in good health and CMV-seropositive.

The CDR3 loop is CAWSSGQVNQPQHF. CDR3 DNA: TGTGCCTGGAGTTCGGGACAGGTCAATCAGCCCCAGCATTTT. The rearrangement uses TRBV30 and TRBJ1-5, with 8 nucleotides matching TRBD1. This CDR3 contains 14 residues. V was clipped by 2 bases and J by 3 bases; unmatched bases: 3. Germline CDR1 and CDR2: GTSNPN and SVGIG (reference sequence).